This TCR beta chain was sequenced in a study of cytotoxic CD8 clonotypes in ibrutinib-treated CLL. This CDR3 is 13 amino acids long. The germline V gene encodes CDR1 SGDLS and CDR2 YYNGEE. V gave up 4 bases and J gave up 2 bases; unmatched junction bases: 3. The method was immunoSEQ multiplex PCR; TCRdb's version includes in-frame clones alone and lacks a portion of them. The data hold 250,000 to 350,000 clones, with 70% to 80% observed a single time. Sequencing was performed on PBMCs, taken at disease progression, from a patient treated with ibrutinib. This chain links TRBV9 with TRBJ2-7, with TRBD2 identical over 7 bases. This clonotype originated in a human donor with chronic lymphocytic leukemia. The CDR3 DNA reads as TGTGCCAGCAGCACTGGACTAGCCTACGAGCAGTACTTC. Translated, it gives CASSTGLAYEQYF.